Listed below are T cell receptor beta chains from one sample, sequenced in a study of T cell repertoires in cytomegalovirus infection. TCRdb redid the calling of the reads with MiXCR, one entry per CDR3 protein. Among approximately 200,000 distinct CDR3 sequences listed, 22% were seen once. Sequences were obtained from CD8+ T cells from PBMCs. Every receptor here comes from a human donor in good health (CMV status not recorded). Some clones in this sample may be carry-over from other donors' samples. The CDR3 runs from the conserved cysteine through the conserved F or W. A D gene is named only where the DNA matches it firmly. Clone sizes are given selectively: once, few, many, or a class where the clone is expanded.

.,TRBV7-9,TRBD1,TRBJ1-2,TGTGCCAGCAGCCACTCTGACAGGGTTGGCTACACCTTC,CASSHSDRVGYTF
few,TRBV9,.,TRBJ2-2,TGTGCCAGCAGCGTAGCCGCGGGGGCTAGGGACACCGGGGAGCTGTTTTTT,CASSVAAGARDTGELFF
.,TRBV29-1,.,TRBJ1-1,TGCAGCGTCGAGAACACTGAAGCTTTCTTT,CSVENTEAFF
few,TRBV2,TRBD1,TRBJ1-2,TGTGCCAGCTCCGGGGACAGGGGCCTAATTTTCTATGGCTACACCTTC,CASSGDRGLIFYGYTF
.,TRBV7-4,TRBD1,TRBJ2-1,TGTGCCAGCAGCTTAGAGGGGGCCACCTACAATGAGCAGTTCTTC,CASSLEGATYNEQFF
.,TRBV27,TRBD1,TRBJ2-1,TGTGCCAGCAGTTTAGGGACAGGGACCTACAATGAGCAGTTCTTC,CASSLGTGTYNEQFF
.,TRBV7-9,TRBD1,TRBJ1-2,TGTGCCAGCAGCTCGACCCGGGACAGCAACTATGGCTACACCTTC,CASSSTRDSNYGYTF
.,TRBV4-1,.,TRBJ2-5,TGCGCCAGCAGCCAAGAGACAAGGATCCAAGAGACCCAGTACTTC,CASSQETRIQETQYF
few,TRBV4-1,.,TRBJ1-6,TGCGCCAGCAGCCAAGCCGAGGGACCCCTCCACTTT,CASSQAEGPLHF
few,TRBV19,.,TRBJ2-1,TGTGCCAGTACCATAGGGGGACCGAATGAGCAGTTCTTC,CASTIGGPNEQFF
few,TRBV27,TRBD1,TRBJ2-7,TGTGCCAGCAGTTTTTTGGACAGGGTCTACGAGCAGTACTTC,CASSFLDRVYEQYF
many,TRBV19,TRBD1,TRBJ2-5,TGTGCCAGTAGCCCAGGGACAGTTGATGGGGAGACCCAGTACTTC,CASSPGTVDGETQYF
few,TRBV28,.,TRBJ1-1,TGTGCCAGCAGTTTAGGGAATCCCTTCCGGGGCCCCACTGAAGCTTTCTTT,CASSLGNPFRGPTEAFF
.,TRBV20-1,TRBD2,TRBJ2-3,TGCAGTGCGGAAGAACTAGCGGGGGGATTGGATACGCAGTATTTT,CSAEELAGGLDTQYF
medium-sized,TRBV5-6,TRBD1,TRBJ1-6,TGTGCCAGCAGCTCGGGACAGGAGGATTCACCCCTCCACTTT,CASSSGQEDSPLHF
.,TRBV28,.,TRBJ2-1,TGTGCCAGCTGCTCGGGGTGGTCCTACAATGAGCAGTTCTTC,CASCSGWSYNEQFF
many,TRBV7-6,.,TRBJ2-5,TGTGCCAGCAGCCGAGATGCAGAACAAGAGACCCAGTACTTC,CASSRDAEQETQYF
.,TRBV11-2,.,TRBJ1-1,TGTGCCAGCAGCTTGACAAAGGGGCGTGGAGCTTTCTTT,CASSLTKGRGAFF
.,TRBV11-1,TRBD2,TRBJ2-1,TGTGCCAGCAGCATCAGACTAGCGGGCGACGACAATGAGCAGTTCTTC,CASSIRLAGDDNEQFF
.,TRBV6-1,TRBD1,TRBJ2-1,TGTGCCAGCAGTTACCAGGTGACAGGGCGGATTTTGAATGAGCAGTTCTTC,CASSYQVTGRILNEQFF
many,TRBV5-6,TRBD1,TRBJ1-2,TGTGCCAGCAGCTTGGGACAGGGGGCCGGCTATGGCTACACCTTC,CASSLGQGAGYGYTF
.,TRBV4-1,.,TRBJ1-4,TGCGCCAGCAGCCAAGAAAGGGGGACTAATGAAAAACTGTTTTTT,CASSQERGTNEKLFF
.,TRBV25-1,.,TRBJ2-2,TGTGCCAGCAGGGACGGGAGCGGGGAGCTGTTTTTT,CASRDGSGELFF
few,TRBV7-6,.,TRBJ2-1,TGTGCCAGCAGCTGGAGAGGAACTACCCGCAATGAGCAGTTCTTC,CASSWRGTTRNEQFF
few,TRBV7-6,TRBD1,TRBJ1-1,TGTGCCAGCAGCGAAGCGACAGGGTCTGAAGCTTTCTTT,CASSEATGSEAFF
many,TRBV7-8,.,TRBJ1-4,TGTGCCAGCAGTCCATCGATTATTTGGGAAAAACTGTTTTTT,CASSPSIIWEKLFF
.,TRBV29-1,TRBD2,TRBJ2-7,TGCAGCGTTGAAGATCGGACTAGCTCCTACGAGCAGTACTTC,CSVEDRTSSYEQYF
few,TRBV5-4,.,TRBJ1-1,TGTGCCAGCAGCTTGGAAAGGCAGGGTAACACTGAAGCTTTCTTT,CASSLERQGNTEAFF
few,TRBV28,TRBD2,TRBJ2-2,TGTGCCAGCAATCGGAGTGGCGGGGGGCGAAGAACCGGGGAGCTGTTTTTT,CASNRSGGGRRTGELFF
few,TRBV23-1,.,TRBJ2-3,TGCGCCAGATACCCGCGGGCAGTCAAACATACGCAGTATTTT,CARYPRAVKHTQYF
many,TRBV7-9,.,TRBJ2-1,TGTGCCAGCAGCCAAGGCTGGGGGGCCTTGGGGGAGCAGTTCTTC,CASSQGWGALGEQFF
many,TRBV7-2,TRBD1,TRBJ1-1,TGTGCCAGCAGCTTAGCGGGGGGACAGCGAATGAACACTGAAGCTTTCTTT,CASSLAGGQRMNTEAFF
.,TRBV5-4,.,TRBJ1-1,TGTGCCAGCAGCCCCATCGGGGGTACTGAAGCTTTCTTT,CASSPIGGTEAFF
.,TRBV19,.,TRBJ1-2,TGTGCCAGTAGTATAGGATCCCTCGACTATGGCTACACCTTC,CASSIGSLDYGYTF
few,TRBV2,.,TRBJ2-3,TGTGCCAGCAGCCCGGACATCGGAAGCACAGATACGCAGTATTTT,CASSPDIGSTDTQYF
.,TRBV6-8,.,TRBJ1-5,TGTGCCAGCAGTTACTCGAAGCATAGCAATCAGCCCCGGCATTTT,CASSYSKHSNQPRHF
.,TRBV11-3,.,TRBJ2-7,TGTGCCAGCAGCTTAGATACAGGCGGATACGAGCAGTACTTC,CASSLDTGGYEQYF
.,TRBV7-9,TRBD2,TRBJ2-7,TGTGCCAGCAGCTTCAGCGGGGGGCTCACCTACGAGCAGTACTTC,CASSFSGGLTYEQYF
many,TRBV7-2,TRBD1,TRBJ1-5,TGTGCCAGCAGCCCTGACAGGGGGCTCAATCAGCCCCAGCATTTT,CASSPDRGLNQPQHF
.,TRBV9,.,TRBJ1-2,TGTGCCAGCAGCGTAGATGAGGGGCGACGATATGGCTACACCTTC,CASSVDEGRRYGYTF
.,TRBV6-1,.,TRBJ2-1,TGTGCCAGCAAAACCCGGGCGGGCAACTCCTACAATGAGCAGTTCTTC,CASKTRAGNSYNEQFF
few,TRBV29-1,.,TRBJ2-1,TGCAGCGTTGAAGACGGGGGCAGGTCCTACAATGAGCAGTTCTTC,CSVEDGGRSYNEQFF
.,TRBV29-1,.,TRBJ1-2,TGCAGCGTTGATAAAGGGGGGCCGCCCGACTATGGCTACACCTTC,CSVDKGGPPDYGYTF